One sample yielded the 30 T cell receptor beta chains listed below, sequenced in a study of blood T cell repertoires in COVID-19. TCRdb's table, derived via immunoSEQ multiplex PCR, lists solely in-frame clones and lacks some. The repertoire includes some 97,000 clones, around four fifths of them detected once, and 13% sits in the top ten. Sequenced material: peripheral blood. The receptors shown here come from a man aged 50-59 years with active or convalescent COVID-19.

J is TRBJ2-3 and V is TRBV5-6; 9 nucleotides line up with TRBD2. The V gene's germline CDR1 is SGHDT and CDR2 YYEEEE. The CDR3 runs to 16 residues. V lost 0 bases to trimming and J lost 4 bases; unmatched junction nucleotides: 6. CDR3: CASSLGLAEEADTQYF. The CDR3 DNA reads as TGTGCCAGCAGCTTGGGACTAGCGGAGGAGGCAGATACGCAGTATTTT.

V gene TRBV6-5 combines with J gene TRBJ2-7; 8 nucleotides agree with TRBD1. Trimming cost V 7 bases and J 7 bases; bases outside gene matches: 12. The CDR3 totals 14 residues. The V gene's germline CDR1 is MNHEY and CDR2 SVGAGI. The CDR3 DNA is TGTGCCAGCAAGGAACAGGGGGAAAGCGGTGAGCAGTACTTC. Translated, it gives CASKEQGESGEQYF.

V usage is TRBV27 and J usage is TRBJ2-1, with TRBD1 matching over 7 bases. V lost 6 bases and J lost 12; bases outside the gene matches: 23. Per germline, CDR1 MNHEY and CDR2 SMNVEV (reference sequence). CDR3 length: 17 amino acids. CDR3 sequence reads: CASSSLDSTGILEAQFF. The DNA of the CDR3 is TGTGCCAGCAGCTCTCTAGATTCGACAGGGATACTAGAGGCGCAGTTCTTC.

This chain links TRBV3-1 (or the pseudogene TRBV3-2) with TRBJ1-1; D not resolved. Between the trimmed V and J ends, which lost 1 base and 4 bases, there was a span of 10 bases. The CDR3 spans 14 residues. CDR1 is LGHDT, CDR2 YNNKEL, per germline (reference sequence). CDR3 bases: TGTGCCAGCAGCCAAGCTCAGGCGCTCACTGAAGCTTTCTTT. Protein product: CASSQAQALTEAFF.

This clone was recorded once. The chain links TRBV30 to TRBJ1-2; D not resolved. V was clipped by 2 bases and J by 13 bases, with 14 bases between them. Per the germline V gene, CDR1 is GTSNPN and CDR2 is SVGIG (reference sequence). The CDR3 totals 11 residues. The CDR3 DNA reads TGTGCCTGGAGTTCCAGTGGAGCCCCCACCTTC. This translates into CAWSSSGAPTF.

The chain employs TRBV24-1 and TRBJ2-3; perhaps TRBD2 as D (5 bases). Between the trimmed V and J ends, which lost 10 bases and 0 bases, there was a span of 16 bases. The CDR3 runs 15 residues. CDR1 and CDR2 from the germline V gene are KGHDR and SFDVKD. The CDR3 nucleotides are TGTGCCACTGGAGAGGGCGGAGATAGCACAGATACGCAGTATTTT. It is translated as CATGEGGDSTDTQYF.

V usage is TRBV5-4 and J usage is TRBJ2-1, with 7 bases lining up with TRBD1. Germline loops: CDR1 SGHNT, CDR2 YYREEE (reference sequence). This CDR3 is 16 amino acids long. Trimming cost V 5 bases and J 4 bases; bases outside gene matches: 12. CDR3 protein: CASRQGLLTEYNEQFF. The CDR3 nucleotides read TGTGCCAGCAGACAGGGGCTTCTGACGGAATACAATGAGCAGTTCTTC. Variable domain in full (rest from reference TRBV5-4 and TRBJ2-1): ETGVTQSPTHLIKTRGQQVTLRCSSQSGHNTVSWYQQALGQGPQFIFQYYREEENGRGNFPPRFSGLQFPNYSSELNVNALELDDSALYLCASRQGLLTEYNEQFFGPGTRLTVL.

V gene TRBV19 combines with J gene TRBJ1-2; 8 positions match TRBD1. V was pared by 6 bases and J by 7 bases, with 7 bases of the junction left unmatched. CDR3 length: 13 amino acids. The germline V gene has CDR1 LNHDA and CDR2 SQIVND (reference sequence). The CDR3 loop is CASRAGQGTGYTF. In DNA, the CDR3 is TGTGCCAGTAGGGCCGGACAGGGCACTGGCTACACCTTC.

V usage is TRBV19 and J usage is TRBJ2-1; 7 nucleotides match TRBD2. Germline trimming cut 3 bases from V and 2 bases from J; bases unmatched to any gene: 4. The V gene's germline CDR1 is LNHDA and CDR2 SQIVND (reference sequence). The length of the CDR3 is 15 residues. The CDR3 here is CASSMVLAAYNEQFF. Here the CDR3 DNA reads TGTGCCAGTAGTATGGTCCTAGCGGCCTACAATGAGCAGTTCTTC.

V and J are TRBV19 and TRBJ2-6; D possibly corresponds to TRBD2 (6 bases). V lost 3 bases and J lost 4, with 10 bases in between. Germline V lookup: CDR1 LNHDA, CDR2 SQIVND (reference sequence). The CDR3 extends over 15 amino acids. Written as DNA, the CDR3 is TGTGCCAGTAGTATTGGAGGGGCCGGGGCCAACGTCCTGACTTTC. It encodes CASSIGGAGANVLTF.

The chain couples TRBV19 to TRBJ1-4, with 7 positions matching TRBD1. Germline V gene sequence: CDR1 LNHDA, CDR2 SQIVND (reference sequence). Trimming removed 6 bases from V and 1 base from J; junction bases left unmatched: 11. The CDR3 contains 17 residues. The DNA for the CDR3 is TGTGCCAGTAGGGCAATCAAGGGGGCAGGAACTAATGAAAAACTGTTTTTT. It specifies CASRAIKGAGTNEKLFF. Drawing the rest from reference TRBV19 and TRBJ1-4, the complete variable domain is DGGITQSPKYLFRKEGQNVTLSCEQNLNHDAMYWYRQDPGQGLRLIYYSQIVNDFQKGDIAEGYSVSREKKESFPLTVTSAQKNPTAFYLCASRAIKGAGTNEKLFFGSGTQLSVL.

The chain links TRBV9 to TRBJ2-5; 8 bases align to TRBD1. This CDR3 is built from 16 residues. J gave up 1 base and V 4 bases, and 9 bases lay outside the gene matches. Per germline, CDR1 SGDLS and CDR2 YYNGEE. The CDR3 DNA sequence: TGTGCCAGCAGCCGACGGACAGGGTTGGTCCAAGAGACCCAGTACTTC. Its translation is CASSRRTGLVQETQYF. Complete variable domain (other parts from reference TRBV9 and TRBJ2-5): DSGVTQTPKHLITATGQRVTLRCSPRSGDLSVYWYQQSLDQGLQFLIQYYNGEERAKGNILERFSAQQFPDLHSELNLSSLELGDSALYFCASSRRTGLVQETQYFGPGTRLLVL.

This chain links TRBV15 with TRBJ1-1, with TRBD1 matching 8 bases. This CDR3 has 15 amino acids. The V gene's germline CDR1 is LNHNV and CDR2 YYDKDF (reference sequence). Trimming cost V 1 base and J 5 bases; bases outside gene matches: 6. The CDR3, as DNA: TGTGCCACCAGCAGAGCCCCCCAGGGGGCAACTGAAGCTTTCTTT. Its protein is CATSRAPQGATEAFF.

The CDR3: CASSPAQVTYEQYF. The CDR3 nucleotides read TGTGCCAGCTCACCAGCACAGGTGACCTACGAGCAGTACTTC. The chain employs TRBV18 and TRBJ2-7; tentatively, D is TRBD1 (5 bases). Looked up from germline, CDR1 is KGHSH and CDR2 is LQKENI. Trimming cost V 2 bases and J 2 bases, with 10 bases left between them. The CDR3 has 14 amino acids.

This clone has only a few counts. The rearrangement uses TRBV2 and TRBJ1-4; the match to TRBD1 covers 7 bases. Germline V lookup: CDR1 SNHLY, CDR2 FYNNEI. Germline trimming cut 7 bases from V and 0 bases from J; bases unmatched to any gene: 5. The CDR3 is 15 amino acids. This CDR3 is CASIRGQTTNEKLFF. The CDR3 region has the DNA TGTGCCAGCATAAGGGGGCAGACAACTAATGAAAAACTGTTTTTT.

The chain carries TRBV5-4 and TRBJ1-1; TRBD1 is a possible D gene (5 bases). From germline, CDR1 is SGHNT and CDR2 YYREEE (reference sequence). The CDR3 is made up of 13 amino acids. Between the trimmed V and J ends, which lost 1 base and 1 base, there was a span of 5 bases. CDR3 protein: CASSLTGNTEAFF. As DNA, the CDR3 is TGTGCCAGCAGCTTGACAGGGAACACTGAAGCTTTCTTT.

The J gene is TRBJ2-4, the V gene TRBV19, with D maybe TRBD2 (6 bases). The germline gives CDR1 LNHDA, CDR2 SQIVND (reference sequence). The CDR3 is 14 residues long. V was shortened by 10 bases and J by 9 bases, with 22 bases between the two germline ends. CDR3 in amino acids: CANTEGPGRGIQYF. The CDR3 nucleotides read TGTGCCAATACGGAGGGCCCCGGAAGGGGCATTCAGTACTTC.

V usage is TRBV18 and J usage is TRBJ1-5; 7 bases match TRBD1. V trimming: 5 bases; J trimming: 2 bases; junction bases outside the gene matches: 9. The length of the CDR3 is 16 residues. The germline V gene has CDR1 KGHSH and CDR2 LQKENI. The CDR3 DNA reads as TGTGCCAGCTCAGCCAACAGGGGTGGAGGCAATCAGCCCCAGCATTTT. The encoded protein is CASSANRGGGNQPQHF.

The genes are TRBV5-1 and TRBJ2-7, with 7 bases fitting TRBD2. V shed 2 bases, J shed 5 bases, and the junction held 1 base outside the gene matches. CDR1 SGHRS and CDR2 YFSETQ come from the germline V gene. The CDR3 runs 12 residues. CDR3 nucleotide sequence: TGCGCCAGCAGCTTTGGGGGGGACGAGCAGTACTTC. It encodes CASSFGGDEQYF.

The CDR3 nucleotides read TGTGCCAGCAGACATGGACAGCCGAACACCGGGGAGCTGTTTTTT. Its translation is CASRHGQPNTGELFF. The J gene is TRBJ2-2, the V gene TRBV6-5; D possibly corresponds to TRBD1 (6 bases). This CDR3 has 15 residues. Per germline, CDR1 MNHEY and CDR2 SVGAGI. The germline V and J ends were trimmed by 6 bases and 0 bases, with 11 bases remaining between them.

CDR3 sequence reads: CASTLGQGGEKLFF. The CDR3 DNA follows: TGTGCCAGCACCCTTGGACAGGGGGGTGAAAAACTGTTTTTT. This chain uses TRBV11-3 with TRBJ1-4; 10 nucleotides match TRBD1. J was trimmed by 7 bases and V by 7 bases; bases with no gene match: 6. This CDR3 has 14 residues. The V gene's germline CDR1 is SGHNT and CDR2 YENEEA.

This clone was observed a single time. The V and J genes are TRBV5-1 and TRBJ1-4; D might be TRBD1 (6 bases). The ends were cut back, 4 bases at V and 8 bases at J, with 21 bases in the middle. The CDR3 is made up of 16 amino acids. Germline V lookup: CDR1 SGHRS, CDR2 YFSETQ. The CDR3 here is CASSLGDTDIREKLFF. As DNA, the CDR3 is TGCGCCAGCAGCCTAGGGGACACCGACATCAGGGAAAAACTGTTTTTT.

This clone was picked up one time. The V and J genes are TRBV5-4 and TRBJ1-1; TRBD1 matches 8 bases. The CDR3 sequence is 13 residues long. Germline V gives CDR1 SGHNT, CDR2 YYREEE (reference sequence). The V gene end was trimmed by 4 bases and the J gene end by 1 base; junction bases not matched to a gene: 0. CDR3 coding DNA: TGTGCCAGCAGCGGACAGGGGAACACTGAAGCTTTCTTT. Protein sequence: CASSGQGNTEAFF. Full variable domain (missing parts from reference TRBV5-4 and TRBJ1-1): ETGVTQSPTHLIKTRGQQVTLRCSSQSGHNTVSWYQQALGQGPQFIFQYYREEENGRGNFPPRFSGLQFPNYSSELNVNALELDDSALYLCASSGQGNTEAFFGQGTRLTVV.

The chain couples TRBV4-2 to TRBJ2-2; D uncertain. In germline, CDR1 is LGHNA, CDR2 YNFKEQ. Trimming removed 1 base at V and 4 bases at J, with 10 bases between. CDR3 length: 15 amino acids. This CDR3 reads CASSQGVETTGELFF. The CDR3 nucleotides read TGTGCCAGCAGCCAAGGGGTGGAGACCACCGGGGAGCTGTTTTTT.

The chain's CDR3 is CASTLRGGTDTQYF. DNA for the CDR3: TGTGCCAGCACCCTCAGGGGGGGCACAGATACGCAGTATTTT. V usage is TRBV6-5 and J usage is TRBJ2-3, with a tentative D call TRBD1 (7 bases). There are 14 residues in the CDR3. V was pared by 7 bases and J by 1 base, with 12 bases between. Germline lookup yields CDR1 MNHEY and CDR2 SVGAGI.

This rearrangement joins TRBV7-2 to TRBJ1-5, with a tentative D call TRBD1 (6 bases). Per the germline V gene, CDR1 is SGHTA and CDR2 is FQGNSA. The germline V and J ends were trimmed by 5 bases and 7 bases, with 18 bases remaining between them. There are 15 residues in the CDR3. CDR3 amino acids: CASSEAAGAIQPQHF. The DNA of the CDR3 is TGTGCCAGCAGCGAAGCCGCAGGGGCCATACAGCCCCAGCATTTT.

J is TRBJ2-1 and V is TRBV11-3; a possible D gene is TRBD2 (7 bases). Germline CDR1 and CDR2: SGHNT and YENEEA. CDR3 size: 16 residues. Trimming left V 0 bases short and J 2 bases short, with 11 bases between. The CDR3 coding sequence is TGTGCCAGCAGCTTAGAGGGGGGGCAAACCTACAATGAGCAGTTCTTC. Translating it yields CASSLEGGQTYNEQFF.

CDR3 DNA: TGTGCCAGCGGGGGGGCCGTCTATAATTCACCCCTCCACTTT. It translates to CASGGAVYNSPLHF. The chain recombines TRBV6-5 with TRBJ1-6, with TRBD1 as a possible D gene (6 bases). V was clipped by 8 bases and J by 3 bases, with 11 bases between them. This CDR3 has 14 residues. Germline V gives CDR1 MNHEY, CDR2 SVGAGI.

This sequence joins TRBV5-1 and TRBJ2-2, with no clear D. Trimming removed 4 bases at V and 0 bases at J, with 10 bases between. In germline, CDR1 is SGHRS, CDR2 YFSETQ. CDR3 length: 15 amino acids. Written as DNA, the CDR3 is TGCGCCAGCAGCCGAGACACTGCGAACACCGGGGAGCTGTTTTTT. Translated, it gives CASSRDTANTGELFF.

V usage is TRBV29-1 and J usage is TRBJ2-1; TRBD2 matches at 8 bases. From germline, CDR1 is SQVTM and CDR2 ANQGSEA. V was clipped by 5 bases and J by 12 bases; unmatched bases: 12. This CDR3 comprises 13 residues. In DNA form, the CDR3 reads TGCAGCGTTCGGGTGAGGACTAGCTGGCGGCAGTTCTTC. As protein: CSVRVRTSWRQFF.